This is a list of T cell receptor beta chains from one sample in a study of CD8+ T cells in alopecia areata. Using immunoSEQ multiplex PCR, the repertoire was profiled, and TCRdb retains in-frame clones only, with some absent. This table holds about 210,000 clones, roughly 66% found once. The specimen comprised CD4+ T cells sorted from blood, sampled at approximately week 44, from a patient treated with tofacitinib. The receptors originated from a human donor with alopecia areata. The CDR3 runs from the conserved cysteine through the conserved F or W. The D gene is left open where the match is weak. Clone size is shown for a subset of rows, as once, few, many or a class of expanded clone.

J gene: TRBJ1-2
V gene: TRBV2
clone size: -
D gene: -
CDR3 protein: CASVQIANYGYTF
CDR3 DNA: TGTGCCAGTGTCCAGATAGCTAACTATGGCTACACCTTC

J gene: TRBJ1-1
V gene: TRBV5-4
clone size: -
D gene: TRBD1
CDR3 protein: CASSLGAQGMNTEAFF
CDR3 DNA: TGTGCCAGCAGCTTGGGAGCACAGGGGATGAACACTGAAGCTTTCTTT

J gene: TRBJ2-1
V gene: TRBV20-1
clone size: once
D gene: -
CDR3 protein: CSARDQPEQFF
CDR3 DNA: TGCAGTGCTAGAGATCAACCTGAGCAGTTCTTC

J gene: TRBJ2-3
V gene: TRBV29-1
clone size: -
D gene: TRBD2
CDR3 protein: CSVPGTSGTDTQYF
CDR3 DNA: TGCAGCGTCCCTGGGACTAGCGGCACAGATACGCAGTATTTT

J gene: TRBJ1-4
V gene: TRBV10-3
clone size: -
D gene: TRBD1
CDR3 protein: CAISVGQGDRVGEKLFF
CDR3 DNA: TGTGCCATCAGTGTGGGACAGGGGGACCGTGTCGGGGAAAAACTGTTTTTT

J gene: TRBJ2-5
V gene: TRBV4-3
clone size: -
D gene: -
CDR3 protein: CASSQDSKLGETQYF
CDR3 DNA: TGCGCCAGCAGCCAAGACTCTAAATTGGGGGAGACCCAGTACTTC

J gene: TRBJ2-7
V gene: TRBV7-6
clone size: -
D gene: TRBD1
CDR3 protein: CASSQSDRVAEQYF
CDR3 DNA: TGTGCCAGCAGCCAATCCGACAGGGTAGCCGAGCAGTACTTC

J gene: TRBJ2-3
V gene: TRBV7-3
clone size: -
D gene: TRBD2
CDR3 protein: CASSTSGASTDTQYF
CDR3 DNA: TGTGCCAGCAGTACTAGCGGGGCCAGCACAGATACGCAGTATTTT

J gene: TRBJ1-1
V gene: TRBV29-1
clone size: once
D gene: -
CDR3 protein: CSVAGQMNTEAFF
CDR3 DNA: TGCAGCGTTGCCGGACAGATGAACACTGAAGCTTTCTTT

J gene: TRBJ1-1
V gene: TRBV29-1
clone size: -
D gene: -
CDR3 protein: CSVEARQVAVAFF
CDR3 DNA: TGCAGCGTTGAAGCCCGACAGGTGGCAGTAGCTTTCTTT

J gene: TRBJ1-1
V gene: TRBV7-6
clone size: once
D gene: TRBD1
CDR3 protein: CASSPRDRRNTEAFF
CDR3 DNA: TGTGCCAGCAGCCCGAGGGACAGGAGGAACACTGAAGCTTTCTTT

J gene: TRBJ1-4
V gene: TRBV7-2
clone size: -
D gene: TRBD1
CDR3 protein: CASSLYRDSFEKLFF
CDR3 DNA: TGTGCCAGCAGCTTATATCGGGACAGTTTTGAAAAACTGTTTTTT

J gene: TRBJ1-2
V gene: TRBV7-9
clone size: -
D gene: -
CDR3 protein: CASSLEAFGYTF
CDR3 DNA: TGTGCCAGCAGCTTAGAGGCGTTTGGCTACACCTTC

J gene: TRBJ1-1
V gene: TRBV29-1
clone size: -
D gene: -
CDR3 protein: CSVSLYGLNTEAFF
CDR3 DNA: TGCAGCGTTAGCCTCTATGGACTGAACACTGAAGCTTTCTTT

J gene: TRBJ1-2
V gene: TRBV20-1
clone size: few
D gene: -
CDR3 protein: CSAGPFRGYTF
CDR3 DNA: TGCAGTGCAGGCCCTTTCAGAGGCTACACCTTC

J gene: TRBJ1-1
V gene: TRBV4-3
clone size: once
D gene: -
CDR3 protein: CASSQDLNTEAFF
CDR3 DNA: TGCGCCAGCAGCCAAGATTTGAACACTGAAGCTTTCTTT

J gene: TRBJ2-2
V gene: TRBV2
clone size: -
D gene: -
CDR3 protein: CASSGRHVTGELFF
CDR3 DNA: TGTGCCAGCAGCGGACGTCACGTCACCGGGGAGCTGTTTTTT

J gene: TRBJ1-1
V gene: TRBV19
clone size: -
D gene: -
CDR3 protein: CASSSTKMNTEAFF
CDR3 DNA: TGTGCCAGTAGTTCGACAAAAATGAACACTGAAGCTTTCTTT

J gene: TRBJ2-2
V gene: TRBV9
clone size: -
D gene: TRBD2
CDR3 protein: CASSEGLAGWMFF
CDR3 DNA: TGTGCCAGCAGCGAGGGGCTAGCGGGGTGGATGTTTTTT

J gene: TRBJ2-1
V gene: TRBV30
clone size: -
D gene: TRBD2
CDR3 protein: CASRGGGFDNEQFF
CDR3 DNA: TGTGCCTCCAGGGGCGGGGGGTTCGACAATGAGCAGTTCTTC

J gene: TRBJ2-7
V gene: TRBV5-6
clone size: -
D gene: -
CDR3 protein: CASSFSLNYEQYF
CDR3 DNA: TGTGCCAGCAGCTTCTCCTTAAACTACGAGCAGTACTTC

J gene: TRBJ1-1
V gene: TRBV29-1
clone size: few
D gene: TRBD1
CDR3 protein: CSVRVRGVHAEAFF
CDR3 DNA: TGCAGCGTTCGCGTCAGGGGGGTTCACGCTGAAGCTTTCTTT